Shown below are 10 T cell receptor beta chains from a single sample sequenced in a study of PD-1 blockade in classical Hodgkin lymphoma. Profiling relied on immunoSEQ multiplex PCR, and the TCRdb table lists in-frame clones only, not all of them. This repertoire shows about 13,000 clones, about 80% found once; its top ten account for roughly 24%. Autologous stem cell transplantation was followed by relapse in every patient, and brentuximab vedotin exposure varied. Here the sequenced sample was peripheral blood mononuclear cells (PBMCs), taken at baseline. The receptors here all came from a human donor with classical Hodgkin lymphoma.

The gene calls are TRBV25-1 and TRBJ2-3; D unresolved. Trimming removed 2 bases at V and 1 base at J, with 4 bases between. This CDR3 has 13 residues. The V gene's germline CDR1 is MGHDK and CDR2 SYGVNS. This chain's CDR3 is CASSESGTDTQYF. In DNA, the CDR3 is TGTGCCAGCAGTGAAAGCGGCACAGATACGCAGTATTTT.

The chain has TRBV4-3 and TRBJ2-5; 8 bases are a match to TRBD2. Trimming removed 2 bases from V and 2 bases from J; junction bases left unmatched: 4. The length of the CDR3 is 15 residues. The V gene's germline CDR1 is LGHNA and CDR2 YSLEER. The CDR3 loop reads CASSQLSGMQETQYF. CDR3 nucleotides: TGCGCCAGCAGCCAACTTAGCGGGATGCAAGAGACCCAGTACTTC.

In this sample, this clone turned up a few times. V gene TRBV14 combines with J gene TRBJ2-1; no firm D call. The CDR3 spans 14 residues. Germline V lookup: CDR1 SGHDN, CDR2 FVKESK. The V gene lost 2 bases and the J gene lost 10 bases, with 15 bases spanning the gap. The CDR3 region is CASSQTVWIGEQFF. CDR3 DNA sequence: TGTGCCAGCAGCCAAACCGTTTGGATTGGGGAGCAGTTCTTC. The variable domain in full, completed from reference TRBV14 and TRBJ2-1, reads EAGVTQFPSHSVIEKGQTVTLRCDPISGHDNLYWYRRVMGKEIKFLLHFVKESKQDESGMPNNRFLAERTGGTYSTLKVQPAELEDSGVYFCASSQTVWIGEQFFGPGTRLTVL.

The J gene is TRBJ2-7, the V gene TRBV7-2; the match to TRBD1 covers 12 bases. Germline lookup yields CDR1 SGHTA and CDR2 FQGNSA. Germline trimming cut 1 base from V and 6 bases from J; bases unmatched to any gene: 4. This CDR3 contains 15 residues. The CDR3 reads CASSLEGTGGLEQYF. The CDR3 bases are TGTGCCAGCAGCTTAGAAGGGACAGGGGGCCTCGAGCAGTACTTC.

In regard to this clone: Germline is not matched at one junction end, which may reflect a read error. The chain links TRBV2 to TRBJ1-5; D not resolved. Germline V lookup: CDR1 SNHLY, CDR2 FYNNEI. This CDR3 comprises 14 residues. The DNA of the CDR3 is TGTGCCAGCAGGGAAGAGGGTCCCAATCAGCCCCAGCATTTT. Protein sequence: CASREEGPNQPQHF.

Of note for this clone: Other DNA sequences in the sample encode the same CDR3. The chain carries TRBV25-1 and TRBJ2-1, with D maybe TRBD2 (6 bases). The length of the CDR3 is 13 residues. Germline assignment: CDR1 MGHDK and CDR2 SYGVNS. Deletions cut 9 bases from V and 5 bases from J, with 14 bases between. CDR3 protein: CASGGRLDNEQFF. The CDR3 nucleotides are TGTGCCAGTGGAGGGAGGCTTGACAATGAGCAGTTCTTC.

The chain joins TRBV4-2 to TRBJ1-1; 8 nucleotides align to TRBD1. Germline V gene sequence: CDR1 LGHNA, CDR2 YNFKEQ. J was trimmed by 6 bases and V by 1 base; bases with no gene match: 4. This CDR3 has 14 residues. This CDR3 reads CASSQVIQGAEAFF. The CDR3 region has the DNA TGTGCCAGCAGCCAAGTAATACAGGGGGCTGAAGCTTTCTTT.

The V gene is TRBV28, the J gene TRBJ1-1; no clear D. Germline V gives CDR1 MDHEN, CDR2 SYDVKM. The length of the CDR3 is 13 residues. The V and J ends lost 4 bases and 8 bases respectively, with 14 bases between them. The chain's CDR3 is CASSSPAIWEAFF. CDR3 sequence (DNA): TGTGCCAGCAGTTCCCCGGCGATCTGGGAAGCTTTCTTT.

This chain connects TRBV9 to TRBJ2-2; D is uncertain. Germline CDR1 reads SGDLS; CDR2 reads YYNGEE. Trimming removed 4 bases at V and 5 bases at J, with 12 bases between. The CDR3 runs 14 residues. The DNA of the CDR3 is TGTGCCAGCAGCCCTCGAAAGAGTACCGGGGAGCTGTTTTTT. Its translation: CASSPRKSTGELFF. The full variable domain, with the rest looked up from reference TRBV9 and TRBJ2-2, is DSGVTQTPKHLITATGQRVTLRCSPRSGDLSVYWYQQSLDQGLQFLIQYYNGEERAKGNILERFSAQQFPDLHSELNLSSLELGDSALYFCASSPRKSTGELFFGEGSRLTVL.

The V and J genes are TRBV10-3 and TRBJ1-6; D remains ambiguous. CDR3 length: 15 amino acids. Trimming cost V 3 bases and J 10 bases, with 16 bases left between them. CDR1 is ENHRY and CDR2 is SYGVKD in the germline V gene. As DNA, the CDR3 is TGTGCCATCAGTGAAATGAGGGTCCTCGAATCACCCCTCCACTTT. The encoded protein is CAISEMRVLESPLHF.